These 25 T cell receptor beta chains share one sample of origin, sequenced in a study of cytomegalovirus exposure and HLA in healthy donors (dated by TCRdb to about 2017). Libraries were constructed by the immunoSEQ multiplex PCR assay. A mixture of 60 forward primers for TCR Vbeta segments and 13 reverse primers for TCR Jbeta segments was used in the multiplex PCR. The table was pulled from immuneACCESS by TCRdb, which kept in-frame rearrangements only. Such tables lose some clones; where checked, under half of the loss comes from unresolved V genes, and the rest has no known cause. Within this sample are 100,000 to 150,000 clones, with roughly 78% of them counted one time only. The ten largest clones add up to 1% of the sample. Sequencing input: PBMCs. The source of these receptors is a man aged 40-49 years in good health and CMV-seronegative.

The chain employs TRBV7-9 and TRBJ2-6; TRBD2 is a possible D gene (6 bases). CDR1 is SEHNR and CDR2 is FQNEAQ in the germline V gene (reference sequence). This CDR3 is 16 amino acids long. V was trimmed by 4 bases and J by 1 base, leaving 11 bases between them. In DNA, the CDR3 is TGTGCCAGCAGCTCTTGGAGGGGATCTGGGGCCAACGTCCTGACTTTC. It codes for CASSSWRGSGANVLTF.

This clone is a singleton in its sample. The chain couples TRBV30 to TRBJ2-5; 13 nucleotides agree with TRBD2. Germline assignment: CDR1 GTSNPN and CDR2 SVGIG (reference sequence). The CDR3 length is 15 residues. The junction had 5 bases not matched to a gene; V was cut back by 6 bases and J by 1 base. DNA of the CDR3: TGTGCCTGCGGGGGGACTAGCGGGATCCAAGAGACCCAGTACTTC. Encoded protein: CACGGTSGIQETQYF.

This chain joins TRBV28 and TRBJ1-2; D ambiguous. Looked up from germline, CDR1 is MDHEN and CDR2 is SYDVKM. The CDR3 contains 12 residues. V was shortened by 8 bases and J by 0 bases, with 7 bases between the two germline ends. This CDR3 is CASFGSNYGYTF. The DNA for the CDR3 is TGTGCCAGCTTCGGTTCTAACTATGGCTACACCTTC.

The genes are TRBV6-1 and TRBJ1-1; TRBD1 aligns across 8 bases. Trimming removed 7 bases from V and 8 bases from J; junction bases left unmatched: 12. Germline V CDR1 and CDR2: MNHNS, SASEGT. The CDR3 length is 14 residues. CDR3 protein: CASTLDRGEREAFF. DNA for the CDR3: TGTGCCAGCACCCTAGACAGGGGTGAACGAGAAGCTTTCTTT.

The chain employs TRBV27 and TRBJ2-5; unclear D gene. Trimming left V 6 bases short and J 12 bases short, with 20 bases between. The CDR3 extends over 13 amino acids. Germline CDR1 and CDR2: MNHEY and SMNVEV (reference sequence). CDR3 DNA sequence: TGTGCCAGCAGGTCGCAAGATCCAAGAGAAGAGTACTTC. Translation: CASRSQDPREEYF.

The chain combines TRBV19 with TRBJ1-1; 8 nucleotides agree with TRBD1. The trim removed 4 bases at V and 1 base at J, leaving 2 bases unmatched. From germline, CDR1 is LNHDA and CDR2 SQIVND (reference sequence). The CDR3 runs 14 residues. The CDR3 region has the DNA TGTGCCAGTAGTACCACAGGGGGGAACACTGAAGCTTTCTTT. It is translated as CASSTTGGNTEAFF. The variable domain in full, with the rest retrieved from reference TRBV19 and TRBJ1-1, is DGGITQSPKYLFRKEGQNVTLSCEQNLNHDAMYWYRQDPGQGLRLIYYSQIVNDFQKGDIAEGYSVSREKKESFPLTVTSAQKNPTAFYLCASSTTGGNTEAFFGQGTRLTVV.

The chain combines TRBV19 with TRBJ2-2; 7 bases are shared with TRBD1. The junction had 7 bases not matched to a gene; V was cut back by 3 bases and J by 0 bases. The CDR3 totals 17 residues. CDR1 is LNHDA, CDR2 SQIVND, per germline (reference sequence). CDR3 amino acids: CASSISRTGSNTGELFF. The CDR3 DNA reads as TGTGCCAGTAGTATTTCCCGGACAGGCTCGAACACCGGGGAGCTGTTTTTT.

The table lists this clone with a few counts. The CDR3 loop is CASSLGLAGLNEQFF. DNA for the CDR3: TGTGCCAGCAGCCTGGGACTAGCGGGATTGAATGAGCAGTTCTTC. This chain connects TRBV5-6 to TRBJ2-1; TRBD2 aligns across 13 bases. The CDR3 has 15 residues. Germline V gene data show CDR1 as SGHDT and CDR2 as YYEEEE. V lost 4 bases to trimming and J lost 7 bases; unmatched junction nucleotides: 5.

V and J are TRBV2 and TRBJ2-1; D possibly corresponds to TRBD1 (5 bases). V shed 3 bases and J shed 1 base, with 10 bases lying between them. The CDR3 is made up of 15 amino acids. In germline, CDR1 is SNHLY, CDR2 FYNNEI. The CDR3 here is CASSEVRGSYNEQFF. CDR3 bases: TGTGCCAGCAGTGAGGTTAGGGGATCCTACAATGAGCAGTTCTTC.

This clone showed up just a few times. The chain combines TRBV29-1 with TRBJ1-2; possibly TRBD1 for D (5 bases). The CDR3 runs to 12 residues. V lost 7 bases to trimming and J lost 4 bases, with 13 bases between them. Per germline, CDR1 SQVTM and CDR2 ANQGSEA. CDR3 in amino acids: CSARAGLYGYTF. DNA for the CDR3: TGCAGCGCCCGGGCAGGGCTCTATGGCTACACCTTC.

The genes are TRBV6-1 and TRBJ1-4; unclear D gene. V lost 0 bases, J lost 8 bases, and 10 bases lay in between. CDR3 length: 14 amino acids. Germline V CDR1 and CDR2: MNHNS, SASEGT. The CDR3 DNA reads as TGTGCCAGCAGTGAAGCGCGCCCGAGGGAAAAACTGTTTTTT. The encoded protein is CASSEARPREKLFF.

The V and J genes are TRBV11-2 and TRBJ1-2, with 9 bases lining up with TRBD1. V trimming: 0 bases; J trimming: 7 bases; junction bases outside the gene matches: 6. Germline V gene lookup returns CDR1 SGHAT and CDR2 FQNNGV. This CDR3 spans 15 amino acids. The CDR3 nucleotides are TGTGCCAGCAGCTTAGAAGGGACAGGGTATGGTGGCTACACCTTC. As protein: CASSLEGTGYGGYTF.

The chain recombines TRBV28 with TRBJ1-2, with 7 bases matching TRBD1. The CDR3 has 14 amino acids. Germline loops: CDR1 MDHEN, CDR2 SYDVKM. With V trimmed by 7 bases and J by 7 bases, 12 bases remained unmatched. The CDR3 DNA is TGTGCCAGCACCTCTTTACAGGGGTATGGTGGCTACACCTTC. As protein: CASTSLQGYGGYTF.

This chain links TRBV5-4 with TRBJ1-2; D is undetermined. Between the trimmed V and J ends, which lost 1 base and 4 bases, there was a span of 11 bases. The CDR3 contains 14 residues. The V gene's germline CDR1 is SGHNT and CDR2 YYREEE (reference sequence). The CDR3 region is CASSLLQGSYGYTF. The CDR3 DNA reads TGTGCCAGCAGCTTGCTTCAAGGGAGCTATGGCTACACCTTC.

This clone was counted a single time. This chain connects TRBV6-1 to TRBJ2-5, with 10 bases lining up with TRBD2. Germline V gene sequence: CDR1 MNHNS, CDR2 SASEGT. The CDR3 covers 15 residues. J gave up 5 bases and V 5 bases, and 8 bases lay outside the gene matches. Here the CDR3 reads CASSPGLAAGETQYF. DNA for the CDR3: TGTGCCAGCAGTCCAGGACTAGCGGCAGGGGAGACCCAGTACTTC.

This clone was seen more than once but under ten times. The chain links TRBV2 to TRBJ1-1, with 11 bases lining up with TRBD1. The length of the CDR3 is 13 residues. From germline, CDR1 is SNHLY and CDR2 FYNNEI. V trimming: 6 bases; J trimming: 7 bases; junction bases outside the gene matches: 4. The CDR3 reads CASRGDRGNEAFF. Written as DNA, the CDR3 is TGTGCCAGCAGGGGGGACAGGGGGAATGAAGCTTTCTTT. The whole variable domain, filled in from reference TRBV2 and TRBJ1-1, reads EPEVTQTPSHQVTQMGQEVILRCVPISNHLYFYWYRQILGQKVEFLVSFYNNEISEKSEIFDDQFSVERPDGSNFTLKIRSTKLEDSAMYFCASRGDRGNEAFFGQGTRLTVV.

V gene TRBV19 combines with J gene TRBJ2-3; D possibly corresponds to TRBD2 (6 bases). Germline loops: CDR1 LNHDA, CDR2 SQIVND (reference sequence). V lost 5 bases to trimming and J lost 4 bases, with 16 bases between them. This CDR3 comprises 15 residues. This CDR3 reads CASSAWGVVADTQYF. The DNA for the CDR3 is TGTGCCAGTAGTGCCTGGGGGGTAGTAGCAGATACGCAGTATTTT. Drawing the rest from reference TRBV19 and TRBJ2-3, the complete variable domain is DGGITQSPKYLFRKEGQNVTLSCEQNLNHDAMYWYRQDPGQGLRLIYYSQIVNDFQKGDIAEGYSVSREKKESFPLTVTSAQKNPTAFYLCASSAWGVVADTQYFGPGTRLTVL.

In its sample, this clone was seen once. This chain links TRBV9 with TRBJ1-1, with unresolved D. The germline V gene has CDR1 SGDLS and CDR2 YYNGEE. V gave up 9 bases and J gave up 3 bases, with 21 bases separating them. This CDR3 contains 15 residues. The CDR3 sequence: CATGSPVTFYTEAFF. The CDR3 DNA reads as TGTGCCACGGGGTCGCCGGTGACTTTTTACACTGAAGCTTTCTTT.

This sequence joins TRBV10-2 and TRBJ2-3, with 13 bases matching TRBD2. This CDR3 has 19 amino acids. V shed 8 bases, J shed 4 bases, and the junction held 18 bases outside the gene matches. Looked up from germline, CDR1 is WSHSY and CDR2 is SAAADI. Written as DNA, the CDR3 is TGCGCCAGCTCCGGACGGAAACTAGCGGGAGGGCCGGGTGCAGATACGCAGTATTTT. Its protein is CASSGRKLAGGPGADTQYF.

This sequence joins TRBV7-6 and TRBJ2-5, with 7 bases that match TRBD2. The ends lost 5 bases at V and 5 bases at J; junction bases unmatched: 14. Germline values: CDR1 SGHVS, CDR2 FNYEAQ. The CDR3 has 16 amino acids. In DNA form, the CDR3 reads TGTGCCAGCAGCCCACGCGGCAGGGCGGGGGAGGAGACCCAGTACTTC. Its translation: CASSPRGRAGEETQYF.

The chain is built from TRBV28 and TRBJ1-3; no clear D. Germline CDR1 reads MDHEN; CDR2 reads SYDVKM. The CDR3 runs to 15 residues. V was trimmed by 1 base and J by 0 bases, leaving 7 bases between them. CDR3 DNA sequence: TGTGCCAGCAGTTTATCCGGTATCTCTGGAAACACCATATATTTT. It is translated as CASSLSGISGNTIYF.

The sample holds a few counts of this clone. The CDR3 is CAWTQSGARGPQHF. DNA for the CDR3: TGTGCCTGGACCCAAAGCGGGGCTAGGGGCCCCCAGCATTTT. J is TRBJ1-5 and V is TRBV30, with D possibly being TRBD1 (5 bases). Germline V gene lookup returns CDR1 GTSNPN and CDR2 SVGIG (reference sequence). This CDR3 has 14 amino acids. The V end was cut by 4 bases, the J end by 10 bases, with 20 bases between. Supplemented by reference TRBV30 and TRBJ1-5, the full variable domain reads SQTIHQWPATLVQPVGSPLSLECTVEGTSNPNLYWYRQAAGRGLQLLFYSVGIGQISSEVPQNLSASRPQDRQFILSSKKLLLSDSGFYLCAWTQSGARGPQHFGDGTRLSIL.

The gene calls are TRBV27 and TRBJ2-7; D unresolved. V lost 3 bases and J lost 0, with 9 bases in between. The CDR3 sequence is 14 residues long. CDR1 and CDR2 from the germline V gene are MNHEY and SMNVEV (reference sequence). CDR3 region: CASSFGESSYEQYF. Written as DNA, the CDR3 is TGTGCCAGCAGTTTTGGAGAGAGCTCCTACGAGCAGTACTTC.

The chain recombines TRBV7-9 with TRBJ1-2, with TRBD1 matching over 9 bases. The CDR3 runs to 13 residues. Unmatched junction bases numbered 6, after V lost 5 bases and J lost 8 bases. CDR1 and CDR2 from the germline V gene are SEHNR and FQNEAQ (reference sequence). This CDR3 is CASSVGQGEGYTF. Here the CDR3 DNA reads TGTGCCAGCAGCGTGGGACAGGGAGAAGGCTACACCTTC.

The CDR3 is CASHGGLAGYNEQFF. CDR3 coding DNA: TGTGCCAGCCATGGTGGACTAGCGGGCTACAATGAGCAGTTCTTC. The chain has TRBV5-4 and TRBJ2-1; 11 bases map to TRBD2. CDR3 length equals 15 residues. The junction had 6 bases not matched to a gene; V was cut back by 7 bases and J by 3 bases. The germline gives CDR1 SGHNT, CDR2 YYREEE (reference sequence).